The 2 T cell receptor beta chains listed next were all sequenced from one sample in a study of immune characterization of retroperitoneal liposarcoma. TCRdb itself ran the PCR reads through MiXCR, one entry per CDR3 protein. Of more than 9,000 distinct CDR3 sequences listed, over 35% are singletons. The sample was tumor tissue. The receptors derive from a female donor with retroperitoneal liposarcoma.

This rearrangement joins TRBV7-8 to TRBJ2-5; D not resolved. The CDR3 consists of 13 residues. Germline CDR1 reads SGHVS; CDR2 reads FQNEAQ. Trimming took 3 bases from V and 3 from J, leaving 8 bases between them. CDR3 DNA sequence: TGTGCCAGCAGCTTTAGGAGTAAAGAGACCCAGTACTTC. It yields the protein CASSFRSKETQYF.

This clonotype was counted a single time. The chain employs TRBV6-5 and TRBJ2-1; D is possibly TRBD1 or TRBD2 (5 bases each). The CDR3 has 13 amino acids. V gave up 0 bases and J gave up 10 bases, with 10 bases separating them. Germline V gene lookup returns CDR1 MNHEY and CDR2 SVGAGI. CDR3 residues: CASSYSRGTEQFF. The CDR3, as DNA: TGTGCCAGCAGTTACTCGCGAGGGACCGAGCAGTTCTTC.